One sample yielded the 14 T cell receptor beta chains listed below, sequenced in a study of cytomegalovirus exposure and HLA in healthy donors. The study ran its PCR with 60 Vbeta and 13 Jbeta primers. Method: immunoSEQ multiplex PCR; TCRdb's copy keeps in-frame clones and lacks some. The repertoire table contains 200,000 or so clones. Sequenced input: PBMCs. These receptors were taken from a boy aged 5-17 years in good health and CMV-seronegative.

This sequence joins TRBV18 and TRBJ1-2; 8 bases align to TRBD1. The V and J ends lost 6 bases and 8 bases, in that order; junction bases with no gene match: 11. CDR3 length: 14 amino acids. In germline, CDR1 is KGHSH, CDR2 LQKENI. CDR3 nucleotides: TGTGCCAGCTCCTCGACAGGGGCCCGAGAAGGCTACACCTTC. Translating gives CASSSTGAREGYTF. Filled out from reference TRBV18 and TRBJ1-2, the complete variable domain reads NAGVMQNPRHLVRRRGQEARLRCSPMKGHSHVYWYRQLPEEGLKFMVYLQKENIIDESGMPKERFSAEFPKEGPSILRIQQVVRGDSAAYFCASSSTGAREGYTFGSGTRLTVV.

The chain couples TRBV5-4 to TRBJ1-6; 10 nucleotides agree with TRBD1. Unmatched junction bases numbered 3, after V lost 3 bases and J lost 9 bases. The CDR3 sequence is 14 residues long. Germline V gene data show CDR1 as SGHNT and CDR2 as YYREEE (reference sequence). The CDR3 sequence: CASSSGDRGSPLHF. In DNA form, the CDR3 reads TGTGCCAGCAGCTCGGGGGACAGGGGTTCACCCCTCCACTTT.

The chain is built from TRBV7-3 and TRBJ2-1; TRBD2 matches 7 bases. With V trimmed by 5 bases and J by 2 bases, 12 bases remained unmatched. Germline CDR1 is SGHTA and CDR2 is FQGTGA. This CDR3 is built from 17 residues. The CDR3, as DNA: TGTGCCAGCAGCCCCGAAATGGGGCTAGCGGCCTACAATGAGCAGTTCTTC. Encoded protein: CASSPEMGLAAYNEQFF.

The chain links TRBV19 to TRBJ2-3, with TRBD2 matching over 11 bases. The CDR3 is 14 residues long. J was trimmed by 7 bases and V by 7 bases; bases with no gene match: 7. CDR1 is LNHDA and CDR2 is SQIVND in the germline V gene (reference sequence). The CDR3 DNA is TGTGCCAGTACACCCGGGACTAGCGGCAATACGCAGTATTTT. Translation: CASTPGTSGNTQYF.

The chain couples TRBV7-2 to TRBJ1-6, with 7 bases lining up with TRBD1. CDR3 length: 16 residues. Germline CDR1 SGHTA, CDR2 FQGNSA. Unmatched junction bases numbered 9, after V lost 3 bases and J lost 7 bases. The CDR3 is CASSFSGGYQNSPLHF. The CDR3 coding sequence is TGTGCCAGCAGCTTTTCAGGGGGGTACCAAAATTCACCCCTCCACTTT.

V and J are TRBV5-1 and TRBJ2-5; the D gene is possibly TRBD2 (5 bases). Trimming shortened V by 5 bases and J by 2 bases, and 19 bases separated the two germline ends. This CDR3 is 16 amino acids long. Per the germline V gene, CDR1 is SGHRS and CDR2 is YFSETQ. For the CDR3, the DNA is TGCGCCAGCAGTACTACGAGCGGACTTGGTCAAGAGACCCAGTACTTC. It is translated as CASSTTSGLGQETQYF. The variable domain in full, with the rest retrieved from reference TRBV5-1 and TRBJ2-5, is KAGVTQTPRYLIKTRGQQVTLSCSPISGHRSVSWYQQTPGQGLQFLFEYFSETQRNKGNFPGRFSGRQFSNSRSEMNVSTLELGDSALYLCASSTTSGLGQETQYFGPGTRLLVL.

This chain joins TRBV27 and TRBJ2-7; 14 bases are shared with TRBD2. Germline loops: CDR1 MNHEY, CDR2 SMNVEV (reference sequence). The CDR3 has 14 residues. Losses at the gene ends were 6 bases for V and 4 bases for J; bases not matched to a gene: 2. The CDR3 sequence: CASRRTSGGYEQYF. Written as DNA, the CDR3 is TGTGCCAGCAGACGGACTAGCGGGGGGTACGAGCAGTACTTC.

The chain couples TRBV5-1 to TRBJ2-3, with 14 bases aligning to TRBD2. The CDR3 runs to 18 residues. V trimming: 0 bases; J trimming: 0 bases; junction bases outside the gene matches: 3. Germline CDR1 and CDR2: SGHRS and YFSETQ. CDR3 loop: CASSLGTSGGTSTDTQYF. CDR3 DNA: TGCGCCAGCAGCTTGGGGACTAGCGGGGGGACCAGCACAGATACGCAGTATTTT.

The chain recombines TRBV6-6 with TRBJ2-7; TRBD1 matches at 8 bases. CDR1 is MNHNY and CDR2 is SVGAGI in the germline V gene (reference sequence). Trimming at V came to 5 bases and at J to 1 base, leaving 7 bases not matched to a gene. The CDR3 extends over 15 amino acids. CDR3 in DNA: TGTGCCAGCAGTCCAATCCGGGACAGGTCCTACGAGCAGTACTTC. Translated, it gives CASSPIRDRSYEQYF.

The chain carries TRBV7-2 and TRBJ1-1; the match to TRBD1 covers 8 bases. The junction had 6 bases not matched to a gene; V was cut back by 1 base and J by 5 bases. In germline, CDR1 is SGHTA, CDR2 FQGNSA. There are 15 residues in the CDR3. The CDR3 sequence: CASSLDARGHTEAFF. CDR3 in DNA: TGTGCCAGCAGCTTAGATGCCAGGGGGCATACTGAAGCTTTCTTT.

The chain uses TRBV2 and TRBJ1-2, with D unclear. The V end lost 1 base, the J end lost 7 bases, and 7 bases lay between the germline ends. Germline V lookup: CDR1 SNHLY, CDR2 FYNNEI. The CDR3 spans 12 residues. The CDR3: CASSEDGSGYTF. The DNA for the CDR3 is TGTGCCAGCAGTGAAGACGGGTCTGGCTACACCTTC.

The chain links TRBV28 to TRBJ2-7, with D possibly matching TRBD1 (6 bases). The CDR3 runs to 14 residues. V dropped 3 bases and J dropped 2 bases, with 11 bases sitting between them. CDR1 is MDHEN and CDR2 is SYDVKM in the germline V gene. The CDR3: CASSLTGPPYEQYF. The CDR3 DNA sequence: TGTGCCAGCAGTTTGACAGGCCCCCCCTACGAGCAGTACTTC.

The rearrangement joins TRBV9 to TRBJ2-5; 7 bases agree with TRBD2. The CDR3 runs 15 residues. The V gene's germline CDR1 is SGDLS and CDR2 YYNGEE. Losses at the gene ends were 3 bases for V and 3 bases for J; bases not matched to a gene: 8. CDR3 residues: CASSAGGSAEETQYF. The CDR3 DNA reads TGTGCCAGCAGCGCCGGGGGGTCAGCCGAAGAGACCCAGTACTTC.

This sequence joins TRBV6-4 and TRBJ1-2, with 8 positions matching TRBD1. The CDR3 totals 13 residues. Germline V lookup: CDR1 MRHNA, CDR2 SNTAGT. Losses at the gene ends were 5 bases for V and 4 bases for J; bases not matched to a gene: 3. CDR3 protein: CASSTDRGYGYTF. The DNA of the CDR3 is TGTGCCAGCAGTACTGACAGGGGCTATGGCTACACCTTC.